This T cell receptor (beta chain) is from a study of graft-versus-host responses after intestinal transplantation. On the study more broadly: Multivisceral, liver-intestinal, or isolated intestinal grafts were transplanted into recipients. Overall study results and limits: Circulating GvH clone levels at their peak were associated with HvG declines (early post-transplant).

Clones were sequenced by immunoSEQ multiplex PCR, and TCRdb holds only the in-frame ones, with some missing. The profile shows tens of thousands of clones, nearly 95% of them singletons. The V segment lost 4 bases and the J segment 4 bases; nucleotides outside the gene matches: 10. The V gene's germline CDR1 is SNHLY and CDR2 FYNNEI. The CDR3 totals 15 residues. With regard to this clone: Its antigen is still unknown.

Source: unstimulated CD8+ T cells sorted from spleen or lymph node cells, taken before transplant. This receptor was taken from a human donor who was the organ donor for an intestinal transplant. This sequence joins TRBV2 and TRBJ2-7; TRBD1 matches at 7 bases. In nucleotides, the CDR3 is TGTGCCAGCAGTGGCGAAAGGGGGCGAGGGTACGAGCAGTACTTC. Translated, it gives CASSGERGRGYEQYF.